Reported below is one T cell receptor (beta chain). Its cognate antigen is unknown. This entry comes from a study of naive and memory T cell subsets. With 10 bases removed from V and 0 bases from J, the gap between germline ends came to 9 bases. Per the germline V gene, CDR1 is LGHDT and CDR2 is YNNKEL (reference sequence). This CDR3 has 12 residues. The beta constant-region primer was an equimolar mix of two oligonucleotides covering TRBC1 and TRBC2. Nested alpha and beta constant-region primers with the SP2 primer drove four PCR rounds on ligated cDNA. TCRdb analysed the UMI-ligation and nested PCR reads with MiXCR anew, one entry per CDR3 protein. The repertoire holds some 82,000 distinct CDR3 sequences, with 10% to 12% as singletons. Study outcomes and limitations: A few larger clonotypes appeared in naive repertoires, especially CD8, possibly memory cells re-expressing CD45RA.

Specimen: naive CD4+ T cells from blood. This TCR was sampled from a human donor in good health. The rearrangement uses TRBV3-1 and TRBJ1-1; unclear D gene. For the CDR3, the DNA is TGTGCCACCCTCGGGGTGAACACTGAAGCTTTCTTT. Amino acids: CATLGVNTEAFF.